Listed below are T cell receptor beta chains from one sample, sequenced in a study of radiotherapy plus CTLA-4 blockade in lung cancer. Profiled with immunoSEQ multiplex PCR; TCRdb holds only in-frame clones, not every one. The sample includes 45,000 or so clones, roughly two thirds seen only once; the top ten take roughly 3.5%. Sample: peripheral blood, taken from a patient treated with radiotherapy plus ipilimumab. All receptors derive from a human donor with non-small cell lung cancer who had a complete response to radiotherapy plus ipilimumab. Each CDR3 is given with its conserved first and last residue. The order of the fields is V gene, clone size, D gene, J gene, CDR3 length, CDR3 protein, CDR3 DNA. The D gene is left open where the match is weak. The size field is filled for only some rows; it gives once, few, many or a size class.

TRBV7-9	.	TRBD1	TRBJ1-3	15	CASSLAQGAGNTIYF	TGTGCCAGCAGCTTAGCTCAGGGGGCTGGAAACACCATATATTTT
TRBV6-6	.	TRBD1	TRBJ1-6	15	CASSLSQGATSPLHF	TGTGCCAGCAGTTTATCACAGGGGGCGACTTCACCCCTCCACTTT
TRBV6-1	.	TRBD1	TRBJ1-5	15	CASSDRTGSNQPQHF	TGTGCCAGCAGTGATCGGACAGGTAGCAATCAGCCCCAGCATTTT
TRBV19	few	.	TRBJ2-7	14	CASSIWLGPYEQYF	TGTGCCAGTAGTATCTGGTTGGGCCCCTACGAGCAGTACTTC
TRBV5-4	.	.	TRBJ1-4	14	CASSSTREGEKLFF	TGTGCCAGCAGCTCTACACGGGAGGGTGAAAAACTGTTTTTT
TRBV28	.	TRBD2	TRBJ2-3	14	CASSETSAADTQYF	TGTGCCAGCAGTGAAACTAGCGCGGCAGATACGCAGTATTTT
TRBV5-4	once	.	TRBJ2-7	14	CASSLSSGFYEQYF	TGTGCCAGCAGCTTGTCGTCGGGATTTTACGAGCAGTACTTC
TRBV12-5	.	.	TRBJ1-5	17	CASGLVLMGGGNQPQHF	TGTGCTAGTGGTTTGGTACTCATGGGGGGAGGTAATCAGCCCCAGCATTTT
TRBV18	.	.	TRBJ2-1	15	CASSQQGSPYNEQFF	TGTGCCAGCTCACAACAGGGTTCCCCATACAATGAGCAGTTCTTC
TRBV19	.	.	TRBJ1-2	17	CASSMAVLSGGSHGYTF	TGTGCCAGTAGTATGGCGGTTTTGAGCGGGGGATCTCATGGCTACACCTTC
TRBV2	few	TRBD1	TRBJ1-1	18	CASSDRGRFRTSNTEAFF	TGTGCCAGCAGTGACAGGGGGCGATTTAGGACTTCGAACACTGAAGCTTTCTTT
TRBV7-2	.	TRBD1	TRBJ2-2	16	CASSLAAQGATGELFF	TGTGCCAGCAGCTTAGCGGCCCAGGGGGCCACCGGGGAGCTGTTTTTT
TRBV15	.	TRBD1	TRBJ1-3	15	CATSRDGTGRDTIYF	TGTGCCACCAGCAGAGATGGGACAGGGAGGGACACCATATATTTT
TRBV5-1	few	.	TRBJ2-1	16	CASSLGGIHSYNEQFF	TGCGCCAGCAGCTTGGGCGGGATCCACTCCTACAATGAGCAGTTCTTC
TRBV28	.	.	TRBJ1-1	17	CASSYSGLRDGNTEAFF	TGTGCCAGCAGTTACTCGGGACTCCGCGATGGGAACACTGAAGCTTTCTTT
TRBV7-2	few	.	TRBJ1-2	15	CASSSAGFGNYGYTF	TGTGCCAGCAGCTCGGCCGGGTTTGGGAACTATGGCTACACCTTC
TRBV7-9	once	.	TRBJ1-3	14	CASSPHTLGNTIYF	TGTGCCAGCAGCCCACACACCCTCGGAAACACCATATATTTT
TRBV10-2	once	TRBD2	TRBJ2-1	15	CASSRASGGNREQFF	TGCGCCAGCAGTCGAGCTAGCGGGGGCAACAGGGAGCAGTTCTTC
TRBV15	few	TRBD1	TRBJ1-5	13	CATVPGQWQPQHF	TGTGCCACCGTCCCGGGACAGTGGCAGCCCCAGCATTTT
TRBV7-8	.	TRBD1	TRBJ2-2	17	CASSPGTGSFLIGELFF	TGTGCCAGCAGCCCGGGGACAGGATCGTTTTTAATCGGGGAGCTGTTTTTT
TRBV5-4	.	.	TRBJ2-3	14	CASTRELATDTQYF	TGTGCCAGCACCCGGGAGCTGGCCACAGATACGCAGTATTTT
TRBV15	.	.	TRBJ2-1	15	CATSRDSAGRVEQFF	TGTGCCACCAGCAGAGATTCGGCCGGCCGGGTTGAGCAGTTCTTC
TRBV28	few	TRBD1	TRBJ1-1	15	CASSSLGQGRTEAFF	TGTGCCAGCAGTTCACTAGGACAGGGCCGGACTGAAGCTTTCTTT
TRBV10-3	few	.	TRBJ2-7	11	CAISGVYEQYF	TGTGCCATCAGTGGAGTCTACGAGCAGTACTTC
TRBV6-1	.	TRBD1	TRBJ2-7	17	CASSGILGTGGQHEQYF	TGTGCCAGCAGTGGCATTCTTGGAACAGGGGGACAACACGAGCAGTACTTC
TRBV7-2	.	TRBD2	TRBJ2-7	15	CASSRTSGGDYEQYF	TGTGCCAGCAGCCGTACTAGCGGGGGCGACTACGAGCAGTACTTC
TRBV6-1	.	.	TRBJ1-6	15	CASSETGQYNSPLHF	TGTGCCAGCAGTGAAACGGGACAATATAATTCACCCCTCCACTTT
TRBV7-2	.	TRBD1	TRBJ2-7	17	CASSLRTTGTGRYEQYF	TGTGCCAGCAGCTTGCGTACAACCGGGACAGGGCGATACGAGCAGTACTTC
TRBV27	.	TRBD1	TRBJ2-6	17	CASSKGTGSSGANVLTF	TGTGCCAGCAGTAAAGGGACAGGGAGCTCTGGGGCCAACGTCCTGACTTTC
TRBV18	.	TRBD1	TRBJ2-1	15	CASSPKEGQAGQQFF	TGTGCCAGCTCACCTAAAGAAGGACAGGCAGGTCAGCAGTTCTTC
TRBV5-4	few	TRBD2	TRBJ2-2	13	CASSPGTIQELFF	TGTGCCAGCAGTCCCGGGACTATCCAGGAGCTGTTTTTT
TRBV7-6	.	.	TRBJ1-1	15	CASSPQGTVNTEAFF	TGTGCCAGCAGCCCCCAGGGAACTGTGAACACTGAAGCTTTCTTT
TRBV10-3	.	TRBD2	TRBJ2-3	18	CAITQGPGLAGLQDTQYF	TGTGCCATCACCCAAGGGCCGGGACTAGCGGGGCTCCAAGATACGCAGTATTTT
TRBV2	.	.	TRBJ2-7	13	CASRTDAPYEQYF	TGTGCCAGCCGGACTGACGCTCCCTACGAGCAGTACTTC
TRBV19	.	.	TRBJ2-7	14	CASSITATSYEQYF	TGTGCCAGTAGTATAACAGCTACCTCCTACGAGCAGTACTTC
TRBV30	few	TRBD1	TRBJ1-1	13	CAWRGRGATEAFF	TGTGCCTGGAGAGGCAGGGGGGCCACTGAAGCTTTCTTT
TRBV27	.	.	TRBJ2-2	16	CASSASRGLNTGELFF	TGTGCCAGCAGTGCCTCGAGGGGACTTAACACCGGGGAGCTGTTTTTT
TRBV30	once	TRBD2	TRBJ2-3	16	CAWSVRSGRNTDTQYF	TGTGCCTGGAGTGTACGCAGCGGGAGAAACACAGATACGCAGTATTTT
TRBV19	.	.	TRBJ2-1	16	CASTPGLGGDVNEQFF	TGTGCCAGTACCCCAGGACTGGGGGGAGACGTCAATGAGCAGTTCTTC
TRBV5-1	.	TRBD1	TRBJ1-2	14	CASSLAGGANSYTF	TGCGCCAGCAGCTTGGCAGGGGGCGCGAACAGCTACACCTTC
TRBV7-3	.	TRBD2	TRBJ2-2	16	CASSSSGTTNTGELFF	TGTGCCAGCAGCTCGTCCGGGACTACAAACACCGGGGAGCTGTTTTTT
TRBV5-1	few	TRBD1	TRBJ1-2	15	CASSLGGTGNYGYTF	TGCGCCAGCAGCTTGGGGGGGACAGGAAACTATGGCTACACCTTC
TRBV19	.	.	TRBJ1-2	12	CASSRIGYGYTF	TGTGCCAGTAGTAGGATCGGGTATGGCTACACCTTC
TRBV10-1	.	.	TRBJ1-1	14	CASRTPGLIAEAFF	TGCGCCAGCAGAACCCCGGGTCTCATAGCTGAAGCTTTCTTT
TRBV7-2	.	TRBD1	TRBJ2-7	13	CASGKQGVYEQYF	TGTGCCAGCGGAAAACAGGGGGTTTACGAGCAGTACTTC
TRBV11-2	.	TRBD1	TRBJ2-3	15	CASSQQGSRTDTQYF	TGTGCCAGCAGTCAACAGGGGTCCCGCACAGATACGCAGTATTTT
TRBV7-3	.	TRBD1	TRBJ2-1	16	CASSLTDRGPYNEQFF	TGTGCCAGCAGCTTAACCGACAGGGGGCCCTACAATGAGCAGTTCTTC
TRBV11-2	few	TRBD2	TRBJ2-7	16	CASSLDRLAGESEQYF	TGTGCCAGCAGCTTAGATAGACTAGCGGGGGAGTCCGAGCAGTACTTC
TRBV9	.	TRBD1	TRBJ2-5	13	CASSAITGGKQYF	TGTGCCAGCAGCGCGATTACAGGGGGCAAGCAGTACTTC
TRBV15	.	.	TRBJ1-3	18	CATSRGPQGPGSGNTIYF	TGTGCCACCAGCAGAGGCCCACAGGGACCTGGGTCTGGAAACACCATATATTTT